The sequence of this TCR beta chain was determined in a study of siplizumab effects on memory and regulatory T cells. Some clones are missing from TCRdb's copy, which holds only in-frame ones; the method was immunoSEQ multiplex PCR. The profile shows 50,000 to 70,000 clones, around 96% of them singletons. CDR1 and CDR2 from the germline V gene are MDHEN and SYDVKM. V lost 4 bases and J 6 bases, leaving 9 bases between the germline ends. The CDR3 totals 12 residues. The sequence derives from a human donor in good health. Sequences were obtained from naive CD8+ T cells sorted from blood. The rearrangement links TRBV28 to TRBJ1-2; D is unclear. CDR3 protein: CASSYGVDGYTF. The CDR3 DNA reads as TGTGCCAGCAGTTACGGGGTCGATGGCTACACCTTC.